A single sample gave rise to the 7 T cell receptor beta chains below, sequenced in a study of T-cell memory formation after mild COVID-19. One entry per CDR3 protein, called by TCRdb with MiXCR from the 5' RACE reads. The table lists roughly 240,000 distinct CDR3 sequences, 15% of them singletons. Input material: PBMCs or a T cell subset sorted from them (not recorded which). The receptors derive from an adult woman who had mild COVID-19 (a few samples of this study predate the infection). Cell type and time point are not known.

This clonotype was counted many times. CDR3 protein: CASSQSRQYYEQYF. In DNA form, the CDR3 reads TGTGCCAGCAGCCAAAGCAGGCAATACTACGAGCAGTACTTC. The genes are TRBV3-1 and TRBJ2-7; D uncertain. This CDR3 is built from 14 residues. Per the germline V gene, CDR1 is LGHDT and CDR2 is YNNKEL (reference sequence). V dropped 2 bases and J dropped 3 bases, with 11 bases sitting between them.

The chain has TRBV5-1 and TRBJ2-3, with D perhaps matching TRBD1 or TRBD2 (5 bases each). This CDR3 has 16 amino acids. Germline values: CDR1 SGHRS, CDR2 YFSETQ. The V gene lost 0 bases and the J gene lost 2 bases, with 13 bases spanning the gap. For the CDR3, the DNA is TGCGCCAGCAGCTTGGGACGGGGCTGGGCCACAGATACGCAGTATTTT. This translates into CASSLGRGWATDTQYF. The complete variable domain, with remaining parts taken from reference TRBV5-1 and TRBJ2-3, reads KAGVTQTPRYLIKTRGQQVTLSCSPISGHRSVSWYQQTPGQGLQFLFEYFSETQRNKGNFPGRFSGRQFSNSRSEMNVSTLELGDSALYLCASSLGRGWATDTQYFGPGTRLTVL.

This clonotype was counted between two and nine times. The rearrangement uses TRBV12-3 or TRBV12-4 and TRBJ1-1; 8 bases fit TRBD1. V lost 6 bases and J lost 1; bases outside the gene matches: 4. The CDR3 is 14 amino acids. The CDR3: CASRPTGGNTEAFF. The CDR3 DNA is TGTGCCAGCAGACCAACAGGGGGGAACACTGAAGCTTTCTTT.

The CDR3 is CAIQTRLSTSGEATTDTQYF. For the CDR3, the DNA is TGTGCCATCCAAACCCGTCTGAGCACTAGCGGGGAGGCCACCACAGATACGCAGTATTTT. The genes are TRBV10-3 and TRBJ2-3; 10 nucleotides align to TRBD2. The V gene's germline CDR1 is ENHRY and CDR2 SYGVKD. The V and J ends lost 8 bases and 2 bases, in that order; junction bases with no gene match: 22. The CDR3 runs 20 residues.

Many counts were recorded for this clonotype. The chain has TRBV29-1 and TRBJ1-2, with unresolved D. This CDR3 has 12 amino acids. Trimming removed 6 bases at V and 5 bases at J, with 13 bases between. Germline V gene sequence: CDR1 SQVTM, CDR2 ANQGSEA. CDR3 DNA: TGCAGCGTCGAGGCGGCGCCATATGGCTACACCTTC. Amino acid sequence: CSVEAAPYGYTF.

The gene calls are TRBV29-1 and TRBJ1-1; possible D gene TRBD1, 6 bases. CDR3 size: 15 residues. CDR1 and CDR2 from the germline V gene are SQVTM and ANQGSEA. V was pared by 6 bases and J by 1 base, with 18 bases between. CDR3 nucleotide sequence: TGCAGCGTCCGACATTTTAGGGACAAGAACACTGAAGCTTTCTTT. As protein: CSVRHFRDKNTEAFF.

This rearrangement joins TRBV5-1 to TRBJ1-1; D is unclear. Germline-derived CDR1 and CDR2 are SGHRS and YFSETQ. V was cut by 4 bases and J by 0 bases, with 10 bases left in between. The CDR3 has 14 residues. The CDR3 spells CASSINNMNTEAFF. CDR3 DNA sequence: TGCGCCAGCAGCATTAATAATATGAACACTGAAGCTTTCTTT.